These T cell receptor beta chains were read from a single sample in a study of OX40 agonist ivuxolimab in advanced cancers. Here immunoSEQ multiplex PCR was the method, and the copy in TCRdb shows in-frame clones only, minus some. The data hold 77,000 or so clones, with around 93% observed a single time. This specimen consisted of CD4+ or CD8+ T cells sorted from blood, obtained in a trial of the OX40 agonist ivuxolimab. The receptors here all came from an adult with an advanced solid tumor such as melanoma, head and neck, liver or kidney cancer. Each CDR3 is given with its conserved first and last residue. D genes are given only for firm matches. Clone size appears in some rows only: once, few, many, or a class for an expanded clone.

>.|TRBV7-6|.|TRBJ2-2
CASSLGDNTGELFF
TGTGCCAGCAGCTTAGGGGACAACACCGGGGAGCTGTTTTTT
>TRBD2|TRBV12-5|.|TRBJ2-5
CASGWGRTSGEPEYF
TGTGCTAGTGGTTGGGGCCGGACTAGCGGGGAACCCGAGTACTTC
>.|TRBV27|.|TRBJ1-1
CASSPTGPNTEAFF
TGTGCCAGCAGTCCCACAGGGCCGAACACTGAAGCTTTCTTT
>.|TRBV28|.|TRBJ2-7
CASTYIRDNSYEQYF
TGTGCCAGCACCTACATCCGGGACAACTCCTACGAGCAGTACTTC
>TRBD2|TRBV5-4|.|TRBJ2-7
CASSFLTSGGYEQYF
TGTGCCAGCAGCTTCTTGACTAGCGGGGGTTACGAGCAGTACTTC
>TRBD1|TRBV13|once|TRBJ2-7
CASSFRDRGPGEQYF
TGTGCCAGCAGCTTCCGGGACAGGGGGCCGGGAGAGCAGTACTTC
>.|TRBV6-5|.|TRBJ1-2
CASSLGQNNYGYTF
TGTGCCAGCAGTTTGGGGCAGAATAACTATGGCTACACCTTC
>.|TRBV10-3|.|TRBJ2-2
CAMSAGPLGTGELFF
TGTGCCATGAGCGCAGGGCCCCTCGGCACCGGGGAGCTGTTTTTT
>.|TRBV7-9|.|TRBJ1-2
CASSLGGLGGYTF
TGTGCCAGCAGCTTAGGGGGGCTCGGCGGCTACACCTTC
>TRBD1|TRBV7-6|.|TRBJ2-7
CASSLETGAYEQYF
TGTGCCAGCAGCTTAGAGACAGGGGCCTACGAGCAGTACTTC
>TRBD1|TRBV4-1|.|TRBJ2-7
CASSQGDSTYEQYF
TGCGCCAGCAGCCAAGGGGACAGTACCTACGAGCAGTACTTC
>TRBD1|TRBV5-8|.|TRBJ2-1
CASSLAPDRVGYNEQFF
TGTGCCAGCAGCTTGGCCCCCGACAGGGTTGGCTACAATGAGCAGTTCTTC
>.|TRBV5-1|.|TRBJ2-7
CASSLGKASRNEQYF
TGCGCCAGCAGCTTGGGAAAGGCCTCCCGGAACGAGCAGTACTTC
>TRBD1|TRBV29-1|.|TRBJ1-3
CSVEGAPGNTIYF
TGCAGCGTGGAGGGGGCGCCTGGAAACACCATATATTTT
>.|TRBV7-9|.|TRBJ2-7
CASSIADRYEQYF
TGTGCCAGCAGCATCGCTGACCGCTACGAGCAGTACTTC
>.|TRBV7-8|.|TRBJ2-6
CASSLDWESGANVLTF
TGTGCCAGCAGCTTAGATTGGGAGTCTGGGGCCAACGTCCTGACTTTC
>.|TRBV11-2|once|TRBJ2-5
CASSLDPLGNFETQYF
TGTGCCAGCAGCTTAGATCCCCTAGGTAATTTCGAGACCCAGTACTTC
>.|TRBV14|.|TRBJ1-2
CASSQANYGYTF
TGTGCTAGCAGCCAAGCTAACTATGGCTACACCTTC
>TRBD2|TRBV15|few|TRBJ2-7
CATSRAAGGSYEQYF
TGTGCCACCAGCAGAGCAGCGGGGGGCTCCTACGAGCAGTACTTC
>.|TRBV27|.|TRBJ2-7
CASSLSRQFTYEQYF
TGTGCCAGCAGTTTATCGCGGCAGTTTACCTACGAGCAGTACTTC
>.|TRBV9|.|TRBJ1-5
CASSKGDSNQPQHF
TGTGCCAGCAGCAAGGGGGATAGCAATCAGCCCCAGCATTTT
>.|TRBV14|once|TRBJ2-3
CASSQAMLADTQYF
TGTGCCAGCAGCCAAGCGATGTTAGCAGATACGCAGTATTTT
>.|TRBV5-4|.|TRBJ2-3
CASSLASGVGGDTQYF
TGTGCCAGCAGCTTGGCCAGCGGGGTAGGGGGAGATACGCAGTATTTT
>.|TRBV6-5|.|TRBJ1-6
CASSPDDSYNSPLHF
TGTGCCAGCAGCCCCGACGACTCCTATAATTCACCCCTCCACTTT
>.|TRBV5-4|.|TRBJ2-7
CASSLWTTDLSREQYF
TGTGCCAGCAGCTTGTGGACTACCGACCTTTCTAGGGAGCAGTACTTC
>.|TRBV19|.|TRBJ2-1
CASSILAGFEQFF
TGTGCCAGTAGTATTCTCGCGGGGTTTGAGCAGTTCTTC
>TRBD2|TRBV4-1|.|TRBJ2-1
CASSRLTGLAYNEQFF
TGCGCCAGCAGCCGACTGACGGGACTAGCGTACAATGAGCAGTTCTTC
>.|TRBV4-1|.|TRBJ2-7
CASSRGSSYEQYF
TGCGCCAGCAGCCGGGGGAGTTCCTACGAGCAGTACTTC
>.|TRBV7-9|once|TRBJ1-2
CASSLGRALFHGYTF
TGTGCCAGCAGCTTAGGCAGGGCCCTCTTTCATGGCTACACCTTC
>.|TRBV19|.|TRBJ2-7
CASSDLDYEQYF
TGTGCCAGTAGTGATCTGGATTACGAGCAGTACTTC
>.|TRBV7-6|.|TRBJ2-7
CASSTRGFSYEQYF
TGTGCCAGCAGCACCAGGGGTTTCTCCTACGAGCAGTACTTC
>TRBD2|TRBV7-8|.|TRBJ2-3
CASSPRTSGATDTQYF
TGTGCCAGCAGCCCCAGGACTAGCGGGGCCACAGATACGCAGTATTTT
>TRBD1|TRBV27|once|TRBJ2-1
CASRRQGSRNNEQFF
TGTGCCAGCAGGAGACAGGGCTCTCGGAACAATGAGCAGTTCTTC
>.|TRBV9|.|TRBJ2-2
CASGGGNTGELFF
TGTGCCAGCGGGGGCGGGAACACCGGGGAGCTGTTTTTT
>.|TRBV11-2|.|TRBJ1-1
CASTLNRGVNTEAFF
TGTGCCAGCACCCTTAACCGGGGGGTGAACACTGAAGCTTTCTTT
>.|TRBV9|.|TRBJ2-7
CASSRGGQVYEQYF
TGTGCCAGCAGCCGGGGGGGACAGGTCTACGAGCAGTACTTC
>.|TRBV6-6|.|TRBJ1-4
CASSYGEKLFF
TGTGCCAGCAGTTACGGGGAAAAACTGTTTTTT
>.|TRBV27|.|TRBJ2-7
CASSLASSYEQYF
TGTGCCAGCAGTTTAGCCAGCTCCTACGAGCAGTACTTC
>.|TRBV19|once|TRBJ1-1
CASSMGRNTEAFF
TGTGCCAGTAGTATGGGGAGGAACACTGAAGCTTTCTTT